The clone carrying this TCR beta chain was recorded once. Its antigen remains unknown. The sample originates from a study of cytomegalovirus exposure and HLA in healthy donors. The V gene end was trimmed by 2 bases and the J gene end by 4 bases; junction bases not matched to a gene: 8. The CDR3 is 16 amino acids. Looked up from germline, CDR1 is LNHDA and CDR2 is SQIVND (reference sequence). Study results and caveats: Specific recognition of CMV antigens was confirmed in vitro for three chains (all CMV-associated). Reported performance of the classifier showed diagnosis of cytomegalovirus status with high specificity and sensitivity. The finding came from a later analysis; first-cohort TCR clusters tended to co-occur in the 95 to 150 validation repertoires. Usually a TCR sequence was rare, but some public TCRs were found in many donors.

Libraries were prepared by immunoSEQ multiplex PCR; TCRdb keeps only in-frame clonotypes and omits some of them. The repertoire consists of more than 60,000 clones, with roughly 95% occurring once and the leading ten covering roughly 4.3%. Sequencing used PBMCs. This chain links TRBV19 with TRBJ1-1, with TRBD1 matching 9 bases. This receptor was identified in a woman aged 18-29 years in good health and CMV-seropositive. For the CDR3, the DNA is TGTGCCAGTAGTATATGGGACAGGGTCGCGGGCACTGAAGCTTTCTTT. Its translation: CASSIWDRVAGTEAFF.